This T cell receptor beta chain originates from a study of memory CD4+ T cells and cytomegalovirus serostatus (dated by TCRdb to the late 2010s). Study-wide context: The 33 healthy Belgian adults in the cohort included 9 who were CMV seropositive and approximately 24 who were CMV seronegative. CD4+ memory TCRbeta repertoires of a Belgian cohort with known cytomegalovirus serostatus were sequenced in order to replicate a published TCR-based CMV serostatus classifier. General study outcomes and caveats: On the Belgian cohort, the classifier built on the original framework reached a median bootstrapped AUC of about 0.96, with a 95% CI of 0.76-1.00. The results were interpreted as suggesting that the CMV-associated TCR signature is mostly present in the CD4+ memory repertoire. For CMV serostatus prediction, a median bootstrapped AUC of about 0.94 was reached with the original framework, and a median bootstrapped AUC of roughly 0.89 was reached with a US-trained random forest. Unlike the original study, which covered naive and memory CD4+ and CD8+ populations, the Belgian study sequenced only CD4+CD45RO+ memory cells. Of more than 150 previously reported CMV-associated TCRbeta sequences, approximately 70 appeared in the CD4+ memory repertoires, each in one to five individuals.

The Quick-DNA Microprep Kit was used to extract genomic DNA from the sorted cells. TCRbeta DNA was amplified with the immunoSEQ hsTCRbeta kit following the manufacturer's protocol. TCRbeta libraries were sequenced on an Illumina MiSeq instrument. The original pipeline was this. Following removal of out-of-frame sequences, around 2,300,000 distinct TCRbeta sequences were retained, with an average of roughly 70,000 per individual. Each individual was scored using the number of some 150 previously reported CMV-associated TCRbeta sequences that the individual carried and the total number of productive distinct TCRbeta sequences. A beta-binomial model was reimplemented in Python, and scikit-learn random forests with default parameters were trained on US cohort data. Classifier performance on the Belgian cohort was summarized as median AUC with percentile confidence intervals calculated over 10,000 bootstrap iterations. Entries here come from immuneACCESS through TCRdb and include only in-frame sequences with V and J called. Some clones fail to appear in such tables; in the studies checked, an unresolved V gene covers under half of the shortfall, and the cause of the remainder is unknown. That table is the source of V, J and clone size, and D and trimming were worked out from the DNA. The sample has under 80,000 clones on record, around 80% of them singletons. The top ten clonotypes cover 2.5% to 3% of the sample.

This clone has only a few counts. The clone's antigen remains unknown. No base-level quality is on record; no much larger clone is a single base apart. A FACSAria II was used to sort memory CD4+ T cells, defined as single viable CD3+CD4+CD8-CD45RO+ cells. CMV serostatus was assessed using a Roche Elecsys assay, by which serum IgG against CMV pp150, pp28, p38 and p52 was detected. After thawing, total CD4+ T cells were enriched by positive selection with CD4 magnetic microbeads. The samples came from a different study that was designed specifically to examine the CD4+ T cell memory repertoire. Peripheral blood mononuclear cells were isolated and cryopreserved according to standard operating procedures, and serum was stored at -80 degrees C. The staining relied on CD3-PerCP (BW264/56), CD4-APC (RPA-T4), CD45RO-PE (UCHT1) and CD8-Pacific Orange (3B5) antibodies, and Sytox blue was used to exclude non-viable cells.

This clonotype was sampled from an adult in good health and CMV-seropositive. The sequenced sample consisted of memory CD4+ T cells from blood.

In nucleotides, the sequence is TGCAGTGCTAGACCTAACTATGGCTACACCTTC. This yields the protein CSARPNYGYTF. The V and J genes are TRBV20-1 and TRBJ1-2; the D segment cannot be called with confidence. The junction carries 1 base between V and J, which are trimmed by 2 bases and 0 bases respectively. From its cysteine to its phenylalanine, the CDR3 spans 11 amino acids. The CDR3 DNA has 33 bases and is translated from base 1. The germline V gene (reference sequence) supplies CDR1 DFQATT and CDR2 SNEGSKA.